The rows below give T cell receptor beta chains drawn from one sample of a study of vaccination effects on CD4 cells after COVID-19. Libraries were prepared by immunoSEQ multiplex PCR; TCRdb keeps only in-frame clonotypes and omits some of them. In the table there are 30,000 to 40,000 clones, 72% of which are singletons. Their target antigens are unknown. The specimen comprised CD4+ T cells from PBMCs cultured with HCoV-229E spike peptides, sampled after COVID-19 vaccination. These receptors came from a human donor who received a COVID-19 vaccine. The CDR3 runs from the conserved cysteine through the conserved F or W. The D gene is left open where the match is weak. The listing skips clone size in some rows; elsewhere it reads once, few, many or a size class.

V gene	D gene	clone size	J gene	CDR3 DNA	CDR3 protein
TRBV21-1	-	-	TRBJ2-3	TGTGCCAGCAGCAAAGTAAGGGCAAATACGCAGTATTTT	CASSKVRANTQYF
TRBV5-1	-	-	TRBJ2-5	TGCGCCAGCAGCTTGAGTAGATGGGAACTTCGCCAAGAGACCCAGTACTTC	CASSLSRWELRQETQYF
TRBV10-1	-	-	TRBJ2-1	TGCGCCAGCCATACCAAACAGGGCTACAATGAGCAGTTCTTC	CASHTKQGYNEQFF
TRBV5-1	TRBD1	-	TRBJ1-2	TGCGCCAGCAGCGGGGGACAGGGGTATGGCTACACCTTC	CASSGGQGYGYTF
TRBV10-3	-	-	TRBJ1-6	TGTGCCATCAGTCGACAGGAGGGAGATAATTCACCCCTCCACTTT	CAISRQEGDNSPLHF
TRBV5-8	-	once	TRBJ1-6	TGTGCCAGCAGCTTGGCCAGCTCCTATAATTCACCCCTCCACTTT	CASSLASSYNSPLHF
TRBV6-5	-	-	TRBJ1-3	TGTGCCAGCCTCGAAAGGGCCTCTGGAAACACCATATATTTT	CASLERASGNTIYF
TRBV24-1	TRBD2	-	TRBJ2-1	TGTGCCACCAGTGGAAAGACTAGCGGGGGGCATCCCTACAATGAGCAGTTCTTC	CATSGKTSGGHPYNEQFF
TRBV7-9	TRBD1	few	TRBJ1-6	TGTGCCAGCAGCTTCGGAACAGGGGGCGCTTATAATTCACCCCTCCACTTT	CASSFGTGGAYNSPLHF
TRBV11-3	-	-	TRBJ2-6	TGTGCCAGCAGCTTAGGCGAGGGAACCGGGGCCAACGTCCTGACTTTC	CASSLGEGTGANVLTF
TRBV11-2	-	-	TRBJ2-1	TGTGCCAGCAGCTTACAGAGTGGGACTTCCTACAATGAGCAGTTCTTC	CASSLQSGTSYNEQFF
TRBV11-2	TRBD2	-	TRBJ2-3	TGTGCCAGCAGTTTTGTTGGGTCCGGGGGGGATACGCAGTATTTT	CASSFVGSGGDTQYF
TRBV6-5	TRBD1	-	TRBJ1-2	TGTGCCAGCACCCGGACAGGGGGCGGTTATGGCTACACCTTC	CASTRTGGGYGYTF
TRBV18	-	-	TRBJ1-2	TGTGCCAGCTCACCACCCGGCAGGGCTGGCTACACCTTC	CASSPPGRAGYTF